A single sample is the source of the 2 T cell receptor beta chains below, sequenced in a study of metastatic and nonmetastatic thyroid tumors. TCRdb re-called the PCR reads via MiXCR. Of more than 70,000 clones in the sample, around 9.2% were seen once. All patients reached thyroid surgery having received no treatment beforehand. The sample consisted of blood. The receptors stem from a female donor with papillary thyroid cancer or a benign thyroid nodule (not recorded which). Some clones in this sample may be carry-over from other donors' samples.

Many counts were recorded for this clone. The CDR3, as DNA: TGCAGCGAGGGGGCGGCGGGGAAGAACTATGGCTACACCTTC. Residues: CSEGAAGKNYGYTF. The rearrangement joins TRBV29-1 to TRBJ1-2; 7 positions match TRBD1. Germline CDR1 is SQVTM and CDR2 is ANQGSEA. This CDR3 comprises 14 residues. Unmatched junction bases numbered 10, after V lost 7 bases and J lost 2 bases.

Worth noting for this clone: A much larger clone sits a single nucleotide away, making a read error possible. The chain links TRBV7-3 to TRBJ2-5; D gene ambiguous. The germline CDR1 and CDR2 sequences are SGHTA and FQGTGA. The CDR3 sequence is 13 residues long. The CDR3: CASGLTPDETQYF. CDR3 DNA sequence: TGTGCCAGCGGCTTAACCCCGGACGAGACCCAGTACTTC. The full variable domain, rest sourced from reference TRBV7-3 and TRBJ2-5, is GAGVSQTPSNKVTEKGKYVELRCDPISGHTALYWYRQSLGQGPEFLIYFQGTGAADDSGLPNDRFFAVRPEGSVSTLKIQRTERGDSAVYLCASGLTPDETQYFGPGTRLLVL.